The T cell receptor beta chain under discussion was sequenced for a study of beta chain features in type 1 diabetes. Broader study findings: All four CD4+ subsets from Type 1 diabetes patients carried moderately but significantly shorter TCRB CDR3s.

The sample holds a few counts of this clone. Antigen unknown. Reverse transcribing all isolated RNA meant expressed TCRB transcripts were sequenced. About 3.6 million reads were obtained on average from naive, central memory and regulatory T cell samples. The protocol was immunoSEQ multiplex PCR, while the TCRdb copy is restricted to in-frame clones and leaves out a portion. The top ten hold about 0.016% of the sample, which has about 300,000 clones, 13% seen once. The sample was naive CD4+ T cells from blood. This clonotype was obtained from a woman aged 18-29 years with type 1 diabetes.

The DNA of the CDR3 is TGTGCCAGCTCCCCAGGGCCCACCTACGAGCAGTACTTC. Residues: CASSPGPTYEQYF. The chain uses TRBV27 and TRBJ2-7; D may be TRBD1 (5 bases). Germline CDR1 is MNHEY and CDR2 is SMNVEV (reference sequence). The ends were cut back, 8 bases at V and 2 bases at J, with 13 bases in the middle. The CDR3 has 13 amino acids.